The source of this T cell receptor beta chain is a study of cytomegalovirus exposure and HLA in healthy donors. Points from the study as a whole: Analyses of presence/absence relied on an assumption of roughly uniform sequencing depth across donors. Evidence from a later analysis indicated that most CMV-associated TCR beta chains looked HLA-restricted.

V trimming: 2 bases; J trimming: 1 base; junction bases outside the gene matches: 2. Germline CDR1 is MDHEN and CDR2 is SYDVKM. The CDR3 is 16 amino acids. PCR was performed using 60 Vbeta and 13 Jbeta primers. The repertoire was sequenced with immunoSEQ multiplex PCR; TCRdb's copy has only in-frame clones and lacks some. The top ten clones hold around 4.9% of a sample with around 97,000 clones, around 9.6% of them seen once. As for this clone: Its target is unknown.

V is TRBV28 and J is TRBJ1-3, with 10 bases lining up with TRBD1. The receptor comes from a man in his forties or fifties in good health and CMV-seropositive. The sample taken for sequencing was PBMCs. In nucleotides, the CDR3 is TGTGCCAGCAGTTTACCGGGACAGGGGTCTGGAAACACCATATATTTT. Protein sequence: CASSLPGQGSGNTIYF.